This TCR beta chain appears in the sequencing data of a study of identifying expanded T cells in peripheral blood. Study-level findings and limits: Technical replicates showed about 1.1 changed clones; approximately 2 weeks 15 to 20; four weeks 19. Across healthy donors, higher total template counts meant significantly greater roughly two-week count variance.

Data came from immunoSEQ multiplex PCR; TCRdb stores just in-frame clones and leaves some out. This sample carries fewer than 85,000 clones, 80% to 90% of them seen once, and the ten largest clones take about 18%. On this clone: The antigen is not known.

The CDR3 is 15 residues long. V was clipped by 5 bases and J by 4 bases, with 18 bases between them. Germline CDR1 MDHEN, CDR2 SYDVKM. Collection occurred without any documented infections or immune events in donors. The rearrangement links TRBV28 to TRBJ2-7; TRBD1 or TRBD2 may be the D gene (5 bases each). The sequence came from a person aged 18 to 75 in good health. Sample: blood. The CDR3 region has the DNA TGTGCCAGCAGTCCCCCGGGACGGAAGACTTACGAGCAGTACTTC. Amino acids: CASSPPGRKTYEQYF.